The clone carrying this TCR beta chain was observed many times. Its antigen is unknown. The source of the sample is a study of T-cell reconstitution after alpha-beta-depleted transplantation in children. Unique molecular identifiers were built into the TCRbeta library. TCRdb reanalysed the PCR reads using MiXCR and keeps one entry per CDR3 protein. The sample gives approximately 99,000 distinct CDR3 sequences, approximately 6% of which show up once; roughly 20% is in the top ten. Study findings and constraints: Day-60 TCRbeta diversity that was high in some patients was derived from surviving recipient T cells and thymic progenitors.

This sample comprised PBMCs, mostly from graft donor cells, obtained 360 days after TCRalphabeta/CD19-depleted stem cell transplant. The TCR comes from a male patient aged 2-15 years who had a stem cell transplant for acute lymphoblastic leukemia, so the T cells may come from the graft donor.

The CDR3 bases are TGTGCCAGCAGCTTTGGGGTTGCTCCTGGAAACACCATATATTTT. It yields the protein CASSFGVAPGNTIYF. The chain employs TRBV5-6 and TRBJ1-3; D not resolved. Trimming left V 2 bases short and J 2 bases short, with 11 bases between. The germline V gene encodes CDR1 SGHDT and CDR2 YYEEEE. This CDR3 contains 15 residues.